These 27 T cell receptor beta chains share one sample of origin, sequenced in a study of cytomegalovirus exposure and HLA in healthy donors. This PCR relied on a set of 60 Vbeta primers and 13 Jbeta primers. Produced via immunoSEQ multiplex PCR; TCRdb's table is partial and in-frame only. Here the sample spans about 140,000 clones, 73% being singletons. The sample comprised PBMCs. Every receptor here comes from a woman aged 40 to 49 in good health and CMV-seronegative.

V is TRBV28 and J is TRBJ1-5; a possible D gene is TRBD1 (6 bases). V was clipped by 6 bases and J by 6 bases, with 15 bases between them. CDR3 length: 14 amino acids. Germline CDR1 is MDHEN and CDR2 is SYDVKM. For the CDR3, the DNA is TGTGCCAGCAGACCGGGACAATTCAGTCAGCCCCAGCATTTT. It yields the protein CASRPGQFSQPQHF.

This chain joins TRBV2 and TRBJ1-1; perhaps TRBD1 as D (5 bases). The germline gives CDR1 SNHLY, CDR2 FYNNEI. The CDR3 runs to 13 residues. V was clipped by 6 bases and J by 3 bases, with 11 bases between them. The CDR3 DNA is TGTGCCAGCAGATTAACAGGAGACACTGAAGCTTTCTTT. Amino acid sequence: CASRLTGDTEAFF.

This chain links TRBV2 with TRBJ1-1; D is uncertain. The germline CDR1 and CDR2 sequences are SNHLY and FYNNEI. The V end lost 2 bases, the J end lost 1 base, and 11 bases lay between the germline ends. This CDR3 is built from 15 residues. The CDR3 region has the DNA TGTGCCAGCAGTGAATATACAGACGGGAACACTGAAGCTTTCTTT. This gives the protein CASSEYTDGNTEAFF.

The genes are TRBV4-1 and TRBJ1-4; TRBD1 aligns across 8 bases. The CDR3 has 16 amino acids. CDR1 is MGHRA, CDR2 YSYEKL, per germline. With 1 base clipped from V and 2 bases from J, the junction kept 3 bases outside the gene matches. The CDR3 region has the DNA TGCGCCAGCAGCCAAGTCCAGGGGGCGACTAATGAAAAACTGTTTTTT. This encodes CASSQVQGATNEKLFF.

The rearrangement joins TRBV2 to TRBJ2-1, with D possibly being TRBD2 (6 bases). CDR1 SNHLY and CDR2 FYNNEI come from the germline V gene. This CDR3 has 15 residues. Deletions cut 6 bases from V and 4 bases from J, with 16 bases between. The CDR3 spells CASSIDVGGYNEQFF. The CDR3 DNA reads TGTGCCAGCAGCATTGACGTGGGGGGTTACAATGAGCAGTTCTTC. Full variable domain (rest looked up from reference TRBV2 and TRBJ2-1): EPEVTQTPSHQVTQMGQEVILRCVPISNHLYFYWYRQILGQKVEFLVSFYNNEISEKSEIFDDQFSVERPDGSNFTLKIRSTKLEDSAMYFCASSIDVGGYNEQFFGPGTRLTVL.

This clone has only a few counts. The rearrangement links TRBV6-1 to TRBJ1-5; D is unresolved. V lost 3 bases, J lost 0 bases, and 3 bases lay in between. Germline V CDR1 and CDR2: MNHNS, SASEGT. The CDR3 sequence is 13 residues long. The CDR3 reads CASSDYSNQPQHF. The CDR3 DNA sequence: TGTGCCAGCAGTGATTATAGCAATCAGCCCCAGCATTTT.

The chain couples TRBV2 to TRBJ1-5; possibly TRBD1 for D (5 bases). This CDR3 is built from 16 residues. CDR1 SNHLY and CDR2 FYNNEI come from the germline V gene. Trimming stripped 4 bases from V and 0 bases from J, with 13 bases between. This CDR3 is CASSAQGGYSNQPQHF. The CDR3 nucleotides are TGTGCCAGCAGTGCCCAGGGAGGGTATAGCAATCAGCCCCAGCATTTT.

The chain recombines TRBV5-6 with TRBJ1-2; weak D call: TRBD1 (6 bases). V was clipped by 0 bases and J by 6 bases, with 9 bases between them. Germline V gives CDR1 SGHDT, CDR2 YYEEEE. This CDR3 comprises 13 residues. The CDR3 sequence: CASSLVAGDGYTF. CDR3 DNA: TGTGCCAGCAGCTTGGTGGCAGGGGATGGCTACACCTTC.

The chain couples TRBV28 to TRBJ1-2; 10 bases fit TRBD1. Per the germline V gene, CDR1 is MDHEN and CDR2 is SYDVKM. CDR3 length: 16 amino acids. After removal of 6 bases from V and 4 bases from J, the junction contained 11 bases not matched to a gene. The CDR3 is CASSQKLDRGFYGYTF. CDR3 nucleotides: TGTGCCAGCAGCCAAAAGCTGGACAGGGGGTTCTATGGCTACACCTTC.

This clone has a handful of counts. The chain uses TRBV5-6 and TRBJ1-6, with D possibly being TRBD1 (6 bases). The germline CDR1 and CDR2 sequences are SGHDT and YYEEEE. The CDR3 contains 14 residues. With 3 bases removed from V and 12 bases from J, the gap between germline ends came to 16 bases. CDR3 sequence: CASSSTRQAVPLHF. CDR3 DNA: TGTGCCAGCAGCTCAACCCGACAGGCCGTACCCCTCCACTTT.

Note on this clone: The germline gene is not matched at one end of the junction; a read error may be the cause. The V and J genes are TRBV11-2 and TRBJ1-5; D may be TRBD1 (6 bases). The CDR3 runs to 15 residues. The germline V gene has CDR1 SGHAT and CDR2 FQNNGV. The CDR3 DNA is TGTGCCAGCAGCATAGACAGGTATAGCAATCAGCCCCAGCATTTT. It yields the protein CASSIDRYSNQPQHF.

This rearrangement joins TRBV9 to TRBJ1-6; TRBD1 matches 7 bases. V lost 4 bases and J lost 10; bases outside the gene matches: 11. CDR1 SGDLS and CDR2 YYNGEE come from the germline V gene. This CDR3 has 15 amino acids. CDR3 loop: CASSPSGTVPSPLHF. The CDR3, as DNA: TGTGCCAGCAGCCCCTCCGGGACAGTCCCATCACCCCTCCACTTT.

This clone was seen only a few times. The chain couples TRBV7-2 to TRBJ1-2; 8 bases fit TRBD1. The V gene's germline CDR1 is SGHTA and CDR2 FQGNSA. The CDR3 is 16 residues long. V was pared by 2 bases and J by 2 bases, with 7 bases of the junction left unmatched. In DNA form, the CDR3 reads TGTGCCAGCAGCTTAAGCTGGGGACAGGCCAACTATGGCTACACCTTC. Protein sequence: CASSLSWGQANYGYTF.

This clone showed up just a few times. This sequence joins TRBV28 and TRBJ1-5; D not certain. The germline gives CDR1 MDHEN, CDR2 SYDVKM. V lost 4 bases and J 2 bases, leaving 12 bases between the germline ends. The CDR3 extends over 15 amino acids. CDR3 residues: CASSSLVGGNQPQHF. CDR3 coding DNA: TGTGCCAGCAGTTCACTAGTCGGGGGCAATCAGCCCCAGCATTTT.

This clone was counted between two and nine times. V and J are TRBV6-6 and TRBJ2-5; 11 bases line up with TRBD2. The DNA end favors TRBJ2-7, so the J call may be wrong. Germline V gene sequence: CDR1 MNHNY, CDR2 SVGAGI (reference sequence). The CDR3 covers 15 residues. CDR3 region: CASSYCASGGCEQYF. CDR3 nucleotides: TGTGCCAGCAGTTACTGCGCTAGCGGGGGGTGCGAGCAGTACTTC.

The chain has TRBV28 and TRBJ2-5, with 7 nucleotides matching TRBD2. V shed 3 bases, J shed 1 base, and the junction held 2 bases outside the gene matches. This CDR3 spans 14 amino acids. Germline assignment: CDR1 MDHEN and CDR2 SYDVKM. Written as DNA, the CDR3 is TGTGCCAGCAGTTTCCGGGGGGTCCAAGAGACCCAGTACTTC. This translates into CASSFRGVQETQYF.

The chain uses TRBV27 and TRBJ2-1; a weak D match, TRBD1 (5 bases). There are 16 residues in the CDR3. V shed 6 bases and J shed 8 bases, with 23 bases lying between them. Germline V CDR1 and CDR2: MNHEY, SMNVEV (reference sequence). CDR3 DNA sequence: TGTGCCAGCAGGACCAGTAGACAGAACCTTTATGATGAGCAGTTCTTC. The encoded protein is CASRTSRQNLYDEQFF.

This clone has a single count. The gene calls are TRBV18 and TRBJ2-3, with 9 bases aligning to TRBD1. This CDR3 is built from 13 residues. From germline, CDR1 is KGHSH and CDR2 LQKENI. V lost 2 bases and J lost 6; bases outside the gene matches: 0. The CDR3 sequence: CASSPGTGDTQYF. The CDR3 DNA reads TGTGCCAGCTCACCAGGGACAGGGGATACGCAGTATTTT.

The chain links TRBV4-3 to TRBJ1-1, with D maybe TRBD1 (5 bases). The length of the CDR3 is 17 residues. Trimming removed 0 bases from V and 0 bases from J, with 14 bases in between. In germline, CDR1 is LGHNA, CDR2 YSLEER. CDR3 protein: CASSQDRGAALNTEAFF. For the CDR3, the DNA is TGCGCCAGCAGCCAAGATAGGGGTGCAGCCCTGAACACTGAAGCTTTCTTT.

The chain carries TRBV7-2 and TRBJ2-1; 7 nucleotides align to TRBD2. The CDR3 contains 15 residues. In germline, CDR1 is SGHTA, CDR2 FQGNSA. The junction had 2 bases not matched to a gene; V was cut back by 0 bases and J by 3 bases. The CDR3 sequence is CASSLAGGNYNEQFF. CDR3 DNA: TGTGCCAGCAGCTTAGCGGGGGGGAACTACAATGAGCAGTTCTTC.

CDR3 residues: CASSRTFQGGYTF. In DNA, the CDR3 is TGCGCCAGCAGCCGTACATTTCAGGGTGGCTACACCTTC. This chain links TRBV4-3 with TRBJ1-2; tentatively, D is TRBD1 (5 bases). The V gene's germline CDR1 is LGHNA and CDR2 YSLEER. V lost 4 bases and J 7 bases, leaving 13 bases between the germline ends. CDR3 size: 13 residues.

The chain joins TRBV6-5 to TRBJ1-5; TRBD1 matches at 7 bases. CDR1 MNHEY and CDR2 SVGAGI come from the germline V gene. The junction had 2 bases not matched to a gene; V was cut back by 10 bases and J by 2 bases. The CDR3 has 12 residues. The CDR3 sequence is CATGTGNQPQHF. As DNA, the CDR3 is TGTGCCACCGGGACAGGCAATCAGCCCCAGCATTTT.

The CDR3 reads CASSLSTVSVGNTIYF. For the CDR3, the DNA is TGTGCCAGCAGCCTAAGCACCGTTTCTGTCGGAAACACCATATATTTT. The rearrangement links TRBV7-9 to TRBJ1-3; D gene unclear. V lost 5 bases, J lost 4 bases, and 18 bases lay in between. This CDR3 has 16 residues. CDR1 SEHNR and CDR2 FQNEAQ come from the germline V gene (reference sequence).

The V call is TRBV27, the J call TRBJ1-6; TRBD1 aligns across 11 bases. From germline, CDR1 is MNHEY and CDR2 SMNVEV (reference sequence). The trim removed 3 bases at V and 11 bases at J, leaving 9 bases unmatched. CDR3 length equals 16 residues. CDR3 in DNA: TGTGCCAGCAGTTTCTCCCATGGACAGGGGGCTGCACCCCTCCACTTT. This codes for CASSFSHGQGAAPLHF.

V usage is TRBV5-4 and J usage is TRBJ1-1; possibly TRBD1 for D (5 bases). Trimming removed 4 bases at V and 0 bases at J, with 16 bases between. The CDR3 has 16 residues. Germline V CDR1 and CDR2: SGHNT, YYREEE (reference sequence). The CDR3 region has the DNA TGTGCCAGCAGCCCCCCCGGGGACTTTATGAACACTGAAGCTTTCTTT. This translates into CASSPPGDFMNTEAFF.

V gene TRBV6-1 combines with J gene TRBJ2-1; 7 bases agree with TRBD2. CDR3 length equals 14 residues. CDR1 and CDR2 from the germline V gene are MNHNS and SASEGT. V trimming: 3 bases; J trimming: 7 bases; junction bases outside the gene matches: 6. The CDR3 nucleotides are TGTGCCAGCAGTGATCGGGACTACTTTAATGAGCAGTTCTTC. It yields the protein CASSDRDYFNEQFF.

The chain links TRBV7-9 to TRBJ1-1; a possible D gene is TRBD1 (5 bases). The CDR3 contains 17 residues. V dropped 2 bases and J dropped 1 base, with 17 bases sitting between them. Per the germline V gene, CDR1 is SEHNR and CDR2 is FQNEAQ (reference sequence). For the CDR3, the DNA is TGTGCCAGCAGCTTAACAGTCGTCGGGGGGGAGAACACTGAAGCTTTCTTT. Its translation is CASSLTVVGGENTEAFF.